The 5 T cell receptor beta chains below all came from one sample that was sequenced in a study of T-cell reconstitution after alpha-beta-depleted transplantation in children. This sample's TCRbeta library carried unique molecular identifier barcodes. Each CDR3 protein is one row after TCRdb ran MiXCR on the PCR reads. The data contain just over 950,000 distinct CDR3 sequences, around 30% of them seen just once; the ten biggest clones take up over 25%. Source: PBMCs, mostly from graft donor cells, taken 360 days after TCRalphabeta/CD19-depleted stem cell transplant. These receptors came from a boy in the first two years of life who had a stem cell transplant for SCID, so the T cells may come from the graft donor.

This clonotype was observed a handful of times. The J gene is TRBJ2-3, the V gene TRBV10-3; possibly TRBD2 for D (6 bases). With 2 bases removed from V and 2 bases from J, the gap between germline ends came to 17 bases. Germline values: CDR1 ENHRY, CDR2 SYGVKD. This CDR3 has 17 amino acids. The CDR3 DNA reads TGTGCCATCAGTGAGGCCGGGTTAGCGGCCCTCACAGATACGCAGTATTTT. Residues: CAISEAGLAALTDTQYF.

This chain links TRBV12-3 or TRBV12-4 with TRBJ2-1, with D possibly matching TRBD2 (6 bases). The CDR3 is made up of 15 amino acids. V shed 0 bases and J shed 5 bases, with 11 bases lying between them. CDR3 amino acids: CASSLARTTHNEQFF. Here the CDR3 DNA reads TGTGCCAGCAGTTTAGCGCGGACTACCCACAATGAGCAGTTCTTC.

This chain's CDR3 is CAISESKDGSGVAKNIQYF. CDR3 in DNA: TGTGCCATCAGTGAGTCGAAGGACGGCTCGGGGGTAGCCAAAAACATTCAGTACTTC. The gene calls are TRBV10-3 and TRBJ2-4; D is perhaps TRBD2 (6 bases). This CDR3 contains 19 residues. Germline V gene data show CDR1 as ENHRY and CDR2 as SYGVKD. V lost 0 bases and J 0 bases, leaving 18 bases between the germline ends.

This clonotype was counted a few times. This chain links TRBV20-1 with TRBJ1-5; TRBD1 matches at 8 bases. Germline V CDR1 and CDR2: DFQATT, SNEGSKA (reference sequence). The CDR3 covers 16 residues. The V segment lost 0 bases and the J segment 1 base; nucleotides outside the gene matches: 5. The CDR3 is CSARDRGPGSNQPQHF. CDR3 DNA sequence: TGCAGTGCTAGAGACAGGGGGCCTGGAAGCAATCAGCCCCAGCATTTT.

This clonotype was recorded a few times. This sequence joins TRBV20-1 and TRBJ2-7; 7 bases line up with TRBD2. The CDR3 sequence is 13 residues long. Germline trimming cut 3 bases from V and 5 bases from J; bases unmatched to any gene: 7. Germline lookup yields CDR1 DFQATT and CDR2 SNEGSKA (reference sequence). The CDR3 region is CSARGLGGDEQYF. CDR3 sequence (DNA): TGCAGTGCTAGGGGTCTGGGGGGGGACGAGCAGTACTTC.